This T cell receptor beta chain was identified in a study of blood T cell repertoires in COVID-19. As for the study in general: The study drew acute and convalescent COVID-19 samples from the United States, Italy and Spain.

Germline loops: CDR1 LGHDT, CDR2 YNNKEL (reference sequence). The germline V and J ends were trimmed by 4 bases and 4 bases, with 19 bases remaining between them. The CDR3 is 17 residues long. The assay was immunoSEQ multiplex PCR, and TCRdb's table has in-frame clones only and misses some. The sample includes under 450,000 clones, roughly 84% of them seen just once. Symptom resolution, clearance, or two negative PCRs marked donors in Cohort 3 as recovered. The V call is TRBV3-1 (or the pseudogene TRBV3-2), the J call TRBJ2-2; weak D call: TRBD2 (6 bases). This TCR was sampled from a woman aged 30 to 39 who had recovered from COVID-19. The material sequenced was PBMCs or T cells enriched from blood (not recorded which). The CDR3 coding sequence is TGTGCCAGCAGCCCTATGAGGGACTTATTTACCACCGGGGAGCTGTTTTTT. Residues: CASSPMRDLFTTGELFF.